This T cell receptor beta chain was retrieved from a study of OX40 agonist ivuxolimab in advanced cancers. Describing the broader study: The costimulatory receptor OX40 (CD134) was targeted by ivuxolimab, a fully human IgG2 agonistic monoclonal antibody. Intravenous ivuxolimab was administered to patients every 2 weeks at six dose levels: 0.01, 0.1, 0.3, 1.5, 3 and 10 mg/kg. In the dose-escalation cohort, 65% to 85% of patients were male, and the mean age was roughly 56 years with a range of roughly 20 to 80. Patients were allowed to have had prior anti-PD-1, anti-PD-L1 or anti-CTLA-4 therapy, and 40% of the dose-escalation patients had been treated with checkpoint inhibitors. Peripheral TCRbeta sequencing aimed to test whether ivuxolimab altered TCR sequence diversity and caused clonal T-cell expansion. The paper reports the monotherapy dose-escalation portion (N = 52 patients) of the phase I ivuxolimab trial. Among the approximately 54 dose-escalation patients, about 19 had hepatocellular carcinoma, approximately 15 melanoma, 9 renal cell carcinoma and 9 head and neck cancer. Partial responses occurred in three dose-escalation patients, of whom one had hepatocellular carcinoma and two had cutaneous melanoma. The study at large found these results: In the 0.1-3.0 mg/kg groups, partial responders had among the lowest normalized peripheral clonal expansion, particularly in CD8+ T cells. Which antigens the clonally expanded peripheral T cells were specific for was not determined. On average, CD8+ T cells showed more expanded clones than CD4+ T cells after ivuxolimab. Low levels of normalized T-cell clonal expansion were also shown by some nonresponding patients. At doses of 0.1 to 3.0 mg/kg, clonal expansion of both CD4+ and CD8+ blood T cells was observed from baseline to week 6.

For sequencing of the TCRbeta CDR3 region, genomic DNA was extracted from the sorted cells. The immunoSEQ Assay was used for sequencing of TCRbeta CDR3 regions. TCRdb holds this immuneACCESS table with in-frame rearrangements only. Some clones are missing; in checked studies, unresolved V genes explain under half, and the rest has no known cause. In this sample the table shows around 71,000 clones, about 85% of which occur a single time. Of the sample, about 1% falls within the top ten clones. Trimming takes 5 bases off V and 4 bases off J; junction bases not matched to a gene: 9. The CDR3 contains 16 residues, cysteine and phenylalanine counted. The kept DNA is CDR3 alone, 48 bases in frame from the first base. For CDR1 and CDR2, the germline V gene lists MDHEN and SYDVKM. Patients with a history of autoimmune disease or receiving systemic immunosuppression were excluded from the trial. Peripheral blood for TCR sequencing was drawn from every dose cohort at baseline, at cycle 4 day 1 and at cycle 7 day 1. Samples came from an open-label, multicenter, first-in-human phase I dose-escalation trial of ivuxolimab. Adults with locally advanced or metastatic melanoma, renal cell carcinoma, hepatocellular carcinoma or head and neck squamous cell carcinoma were enrolled in the trial. Before TCR sequencing, CD4+ and CD8+ T cells were separately sorted from peripheral blood.

Comments on this clone: Its antigen remains unidentified. Base qualities were left out, and no much larger clone turns up one base away.

This clonotype was obtained from an adult with an advanced solid tumor such as melanoma, head and neck, liver or kidney cancer. The rearranged segments are TRBV28 and TRBJ2-1, and TRBD2 aligns with 9 junction nucleotides. This specimen was CD4+ or CD8+ T cells sorted from blood, taken in a trial of the OX40 agonist ivuxolimab. At the DNA level, the sequence is TGTGCCAGCAGTCCATCGAGGGGACTAGCTTACAATGAGCAGTTCTTC. Its protein product is CASSPSRGLAYNEQFF.